These 27 T cell receptor beta chains were all obtained from the same sample, sequenced in a study of metastatic and nonmetastatic thyroid tumors. TCRdb re-called the PCR reads via MiXCR. The data hold some 30,000 clones, with 25% to 30% observed a single time. No patient had received any treatment before thyroid surgery. Input material: blood. The origin of the receptors is a female donor with papillary thyroid cancer or a benign thyroid nodule (not recorded which). Some clones in this sample may be carry-over from other donors' samples.

The chain couples TRBV11-2 to TRBJ2-1, with D tentatively TRBD2 (5 bases). CDR1 is SGHAT, CDR2 FQNNGV, per germline. Deletions cut 3 bases from V and 15 bases from J, with 15 bases between. The CDR3 is 12 amino acids. This CDR3 reads CASSFPIGDLFF. CDR3 in DNA: TGTGCCAGCAGCTTTCCAATCGGGGATCTGTTCTTC.

Comment on this clone: A much larger clone lies a single base off, so this may be a read error. The chain recombines TRBV7-2 with TRBJ2-3, with 7 nucleotides matching TRBD2. Germline CDR1 reads SGHTA; CDR2 reads FQGNSA. The CDR3 totals 13 residues. For the CDR3, the DNA is TGTGCCAGCAGCTTAGTTACTAGCGATACGCAGTTTTTT. Residues: CASSLVTSDTQFF.

A word on this clone: This could be a read error, since a much larger clone is one nucleotide away. The genes are TRBV4-2 and TRBJ1-1; possibly TRBD1 for D (5 bases). Germline CDR1 LGHNA, CDR2 YNFKEQ. CDR3 length: 17 residues. V gave up 0 bases and J gave up 0 bases, with 14 bases separating them. CDR3 sequence (DNA): TGTGCCAGCAGCCAAGAGTGGGGGTACGCGATGAACACTGAAGCTTTCTTT. Its protein is CASSQEWGYAMNTEAFF.

This clone has ten or more counts. This chain links TRBV4-2 with TRBJ1-4; D possibly corresponds to TRBD1 (5 bases). V shed 0 bases and J shed 0 bases, with 11 bases lying between them. Per germline, CDR1 LGHNA and CDR2 YNFKEQ. This CDR3 is 17 amino acids long. The CDR3 loop reads CASSQDFQGATNEKLFF. The DNA for the CDR3 is TGTGCCAGCAGCCAAGATTTCCAGGGTGCAACTAATGAAAAACTGTTTTTT.

This clone was found a few times. The chain couples TRBV20-1 to TRBJ2-1; TRBD1 is a possible D gene (6 bases). Germline CDR1 DFQATT, CDR2 SNEGSKA (reference sequence). The germline V and J ends were trimmed by 3 bases and 3 bases, with 12 bases remaining between them. This CDR3 has 14 residues. The CDR3 loop is CSARVGDNYNEQFF. The CDR3 DNA reads TGCAGTGCTAGGGTGGGGGACAACTACAATGAGCAGTTCTTC.

By frequency in the sample, this clone is medium-sized. This rearrangement joins TRBV6-1 to TRBJ1-6; 9 nucleotides match TRBD1. With 7 bases clipped from V and 10 bases from J, the junction kept 5 bases outside the gene matches. The CDR3 consists of 13 residues. CDR1 is MNHNS, CDR2 SASEGT, per germline. The CDR3 is CASIGQGWSPLHF. In nucleotides, the CDR3 is TGTGCCAGCATAGGACAGGGGTGGTCACCCCTCCACTTT.

The J gene is TRBJ2-1, the V gene TRBV6-4; 8 positions match TRBD2. Germline V gene lookup returns CDR1 MRHNA and CDR2 SNTAGT. After removal of 5 bases from V and 7 bases from J, the junction contained 4 bases not matched to a gene. The CDR3 loop spans 13 amino acids. For the CDR3, the DNA is TGTGCCAGCAGTAGCGGGAGTGAAAATGAGCAGTTCTTC. Protein sequence: CASSSGSENEQFF.

J is TRBJ1-1 and V is TRBV28; D gene uncertain. V was trimmed by 3 bases and J by 4 bases, leaving 9 bases between them. Germline CDR1 reads MDHEN; CDR2 reads SYDVKM. The CDR3 contains 13 residues. The CDR3, as DNA: TGTGCCAGCAGTTTCGAACAGTTCACTGAAGCTTTCTTT. This gives the protein CASSFEQFTEAFF.

DNA for the CDR3: TGTGCCAGCAGCCCTGGCGGGGCTAGCACAGATACGCAGTATTTT. As protein: CASSPGGASTDTQYF. The rearrangement uses TRBV4-2 and TRBJ2-3; a possible D gene is TRBD2 (6 bases). CDR3 size: 15 residues. V gave up 4 bases and J gave up 0 bases, with 11 bases separating them. CDR1 is LGHNA and CDR2 is YNFKEQ in the germline V gene.

This chain connects TRBV18 to TRBJ2-5, with 8 bases fitting TRBD1. CDR3 length equals 13 residues. The germline V gene has CDR1 KGHSH and CDR2 LQKENI. Trimming removed 5 bases from V and 4 bases from J; junction bases left unmatched: 3. The CDR3 loop reads CASSSDRVETQYF. The CDR3 DNA reads as TGTGCCAGCTCATCGGACAGGGTAGAGACCCAGTACTTC.

The V and J genes are TRBV10-1 and TRBJ1-2; tentative D call: TRBD1 (6 bases). Per germline, CDR1 WNHNN and CDR2 SYGVQD (reference sequence). V was shortened by 6 bases and J by 3 bases, with 11 bases between the two germline ends. The CDR3 spans 13 residues. The CDR3 nucleotides are TGCGCCAGCAGCCCGGACAGATACTATGGCTACACCTTC. This sequence encodes CASSPDRYYGYTF.

This CDR3 reads CASSGSGRGYEQFF. The CDR3, as DNA: TGCGCCAGCAGTGGGAGCGGGAGAGGCTATGAGCAGTTCTTC. The chain recombines TRBV10-2 with TRBJ2-1; 8 nucleotides agree with TRBD2. This CDR3 has 14 residues. V gave up 4 bases and J gave up 8 bases; unmatched junction bases: 7. CDR1 is WSHSY, CDR2 SAAADI, per germline.

This clone has a handful of counts. The chain carries TRBV6-1 and TRBJ2-3, with D perhaps matching TRBD1 or TRBD2 (5 bases each). This CDR3 is built from 15 residues. Trimming left V 10 bases short and J 6 bases short, with 23 bases between. CDR1 is MNHNS, CDR2 SASEGT, per germline. CDR3 bases: TGTGCCAACATCCCCGACGGGGCTCCGGGGGATACGCAGTATTTT. It yields the protein CANIPDGAPGDTQYF.

The chain carries TRBV7-2 and TRBJ2-7; 8 bases map to TRBD2. The CDR3 has 13 amino acids. The J segment lost 3 bases and the V segment lost 5 bases, leaving 3 bases of the junction unmatched. Germline V gene sequence: CDR1 SGHTA, CDR2 FQGNSA. CDR3 in amino acids: CASSTSGFYEQYF. The CDR3 DNA reads as TGTGCCAGCAGCACTAGCGGATTCTACGAGCAGTACTTC.

The chain joins TRBV7-8 to TRBJ1-1; no firm D call. V was shortened by 5 bases and J by 1 base, with 8 bases between the two germline ends. Looked up from germline, CDR1 is SGHVS and CDR2 is FQNEAQ. The CDR3 is 13 amino acids. The CDR3 is CASSPHGNTEAFF. CDR3 sequence (DNA): TGTGCCAGCAGCCCCCATGGGAACACTGAAGCTTTCTTT.

This clone was seen many times. J is TRBJ1-4 and V is TRBV29-1; the match to TRBD1 covers 8 bases. J was trimmed by 7 bases and V by 5 bases; bases with no gene match: 6. CDR3 length: 13 residues. CDR1 SQVTM and CDR2 ANQGSEA come from the germline V gene. This chain's CDR3 is CSVTGGPFEKLFF. The CDR3 DNA sequence: TGCAGCGTTACAGGGGGGCCGTTTGAAAAACTGTTTTTT.

This clone appeared a few times. This chain links TRBV28 with TRBJ1-2, with 8 bases lining up with TRBD1. V shed 3 bases and J 4 bases; nucleotides not matched to a gene: 1. CDR1 and CDR2 (germline): MDHEN, SYDVKM. This CDR3 contains 13 residues. The CDR3, as DNA: TGTGCCAGCAGTTTCAGGGGGCTCTATGGCTACACCTTC. This sequence encodes CASSFRGLYGYTF.

The chain links TRBV6-4 to TRBJ2-1, with TRBD1 as a possible D gene (6 bases). Germline assignment: CDR1 MRHNA and CDR2 SNTAGT. V was cut by 0 bases and J by 5 bases, with 11 bases left in between. CDR3 size: 15 residues. CDR3 DNA sequence: TGTGCCAGCAGTGACTCAGGGGGAACTAACAATGAGCAGTTCTTC. Protein sequence: CASSDSGGTNNEQFF.

Ten or more counts support this clone. This chain uses TRBV11-2 with TRBJ2-3, with D uncertain. V gave up 5 bases and J gave up 0 bases, with 9 bases separating them. Germline CDR1 reads SGHAT; CDR2 reads FQNNGV. The CDR3 sequence is 14 residues long. The CDR3: CASSPGSSTDTQYF. In DNA form, the CDR3 reads TGTGCCAGCAGCCCCGGAAGTAGCACAGATACGCAGTATTTT.

This clone has ten or more counts. A much bigger clone sits one base away, suggesting this may be a read error. The sample contains more than one DNA sequence encoding this CDR3. The gene calls are TRBV27 and TRBJ2-2; either TRBD1 or TRBD2 may fit D (5 bases each). The germline CDR1 and CDR2 sequences are MNHEY and SMNVEV (reference sequence). The CDR3 contains 12 residues. V lost 6 bases and J lost 6, with 8 bases in between. The CDR3: CASSRGAGELFF. The CDR3 DNA is TGTGCCAGCAGCCGGGGCGCCGGGGAGCTGTTTTTT.

Notes on this clone: A read error is possible here, since a much larger clone lies one base away. The gene calls are TRBV3-1 and TRBJ2-5, with D perhaps matching TRBD1 (7 bases). CDR1 and CDR2 (germline): LGHDT, YNNKEL (reference sequence). The CDR3 loop spans 14 amino acids. CDR3 sequence reads: CANSQRQGGETQYF. In nucleotides, the CDR3 is TGTGCCAACAGCCAACGACAGGGAGGAGAGACCCAGTACTTC.

This clone is deemed medium-sized. This chain joins TRBV12-3 or TRBV12-4 and TRBJ1-6, with D perhaps matching TRBD1 (6 bases). This CDR3 has 14 residues. V gave up 2 bases and J gave up 7 bases, with 9 bases separating them. CDR3 in amino acids: CASSLQGRNSPLHF. The CDR3 nucleotides read TGTGCCAGCAGTTTACAGGGGAGAAATTCACCCCTCCACTTT.

This clone was counted at least ten times. V usage is TRBV25-1 and J usage is TRBJ2-6, with D tentatively TRBD1 (5 bases). Trimming pared 3 bases from V and 0 bases from J, leaving 12 bases between. The germline V gene has CDR1 MGHDK and CDR2 SYGVNS. This CDR3 region has 17 residues. CDR3 sequence: CASSDGQGASGANVLTF. The DNA of the CDR3 is TGTGCCAGCAGTGACGGTCAGGGTGCCTCTGGGGCCAACGTCCTGACTTTC.

In its sample, this clone was seen a few times. This chain joins TRBV28 and TRBJ1-2; tentative D call: TRBD1 (6 bases). Trimming removed 6 bases from V and 5 bases from J, with 16 bases in between. The CDR3 sequence is 14 residues long. Looked up from germline, CDR1 is MDHEN and CDR2 is SYDVKM. The CDR3 reads CASSPGGGLYGYTF. CDR3 sequence (DNA): TGTGCCAGCAGCCCTGGGGGGGGGCTATATGGCTACACCTTC.

On this clone itself: One end of the junction varies from germline; a read error may be responsible. The J gene is TRBJ2-7, the V gene TRBV20-1, with D possibly being TRBD2 (5 bases). The CDR3 runs to 13 residues. Looked up from germline, CDR1 is DFQATT and CDR2 is SNEGSKA (reference sequence). The CDR3: CSARGRQTYEQYF. The DNA of the CDR3 is TGCAGCGCTAGAGGGCGCCAGACCTACGAGCAGTACTTC.

This clone was observed at least ten times. The chain is built from TRBV20-1 and TRBJ2-7, with D uncertain. The V gene's germline CDR1 is DFQATT and CDR2 SNEGSKA (reference sequence). The CDR3 sequence is 13 residues long. V was cut by 3 bases and J by 0 bases, with 9 bases left in between. The CDR3, as DNA: TGCAGTGCTAGCCGTCAGGACTCCTACGAGCAGTACTTC. Translating it yields CSASRQDSYEQYF.

This clone was found a few times. V and J are TRBV6-1 and TRBJ2-5; tentative D call: TRBD2 (6 bases). This CDR3 region has 15 residues. The germline V and J ends were trimmed by 5 bases and 5 bases, with 18 bases remaining between them. Per germline, CDR1 MNHNS and CDR2 SASEGT. The CDR3 spells CASSQNRLGRETQYF. The CDR3 region has the DNA TGTGCCAGCAGTCAAAATCGACTAGGGCGGGAGACCCAGTACTTC.